The next 25 T cell receptor beta chains were all read from a single sample in a study of HIV-infected children after antiretroviral therapy interruption. Treatment in this sample: PENTA 11 planned treatment interruption arm or continuous ART arm. RNA-based 3' RACE libraries used unique molecular identifiers. TCRdb re-derived calls from the 3' RACE reads in MiXCR, one entry per CDR3 protein. The sample yields about 89,000 distinct CDR3 sequences, around 6.9% seen once. The sequencing here drew on CD45RA+ CD4+ T cells from PBMCs, pooled from several time points, taken from a donor given antiretroviral therapy, either interrupted or continuous. Subset in this sample: naive CD4+ CD45RA+ CD45RO- T cells. The receptor source for this set is a pool of human donors with HIV.

Ten or more counts support this clonotype. V usage is TRBV10-3 and J usage is TRBJ2-5; 10 bases map to TRBD2. Germline CDR1 ENHRY, CDR2 SYGVKD. With 9 bases clipped from V and 4 bases from J, the junction kept 8 bases outside the gene matches. CDR3 length: 14 residues. The CDR3 nucleotides read TGTGCCATAGGGAGCGGGAGGGCCGGAGAGACCCAGTACTTC. Translation: CAIGSGRAGETQYF.

This clonotype was observed many times. The gene calls are TRBV5-1 and TRBJ2-1; D ambiguous. Deletions cut 1 base from V and 7 bases from J, with 6 bases between. The CDR3 runs to 12 residues. Germline V CDR1 and CDR2: SGHRS, YFSETQ. CDR3 amino acids: CASSLNTNEQFF. DNA of the CDR3: TGCGCCAGCAGCTTGAACACAAATGAGCAGTTCTTC. The variable domain in full, with the rest retrieved from reference TRBV5-1 and TRBJ2-1, is KAGVTQTPRYLIKTRGQQVTLSCSPISGHRSVSWYQQTPGQGLQFLFEYFSETQRNKGNFPGRFSGRQFSNSRSEMNVSTLELGDSALYLCASSLNTNEQFFGPGTRLTVL.

This clonotype was seen a few times. This rearrangement joins TRBV19 to TRBJ2-5; TRBD2 matches at 10 bases. The CDR3 is 14 residues long. Germline V CDR1 and CDR2: LNHDA, SQIVND (reference sequence). The V segment lost 5 bases and the J segment 3 bases; nucleotides outside the gene matches: 3. The CDR3: CASSRLAGKETQYF. CDR3 DNA: TGTGCCAGTAGTCGACTAGCGGGTAAAGAGACCCAGTACTTC.

The CDR3 coding sequence is TGTGCCAGCAGTTACTCTCCCCGAGGCGAGCAGTACTTC. As protein: CASSYSPRGEQYF. The rearrangement links TRBV6-6 to TRBJ2-7; D gene uncertain. CDR3 length equals 13 residues. Trimming pared 0 bases from V and 6 bases from J, leaving 9 bases between. CDR1 and CDR2 (germline): MNHNY, SVGAGI (reference sequence).

The V and J genes are TRBV5-1 and TRBJ2-5, with 9 bases fitting TRBD2. The J segment lost 2 bases and the V segment lost 4 bases, leaving 9 bases of the junction unmatched. The germline gives CDR1 SGHRS, CDR2 YFSETQ. The CDR3 runs to 16 residues. The DNA of the CDR3 is TGCGCCAGCAGCCCCGTAGCGGGAGCTTTACAAGAGACCCAGTACTTC. As protein: CASSPVAGALQETQYF. Supplemented by reference TRBV5-1 and TRBJ2-5, the full variable domain reads KAGVTQTPRYLIKTRGQQVTLSCSPISGHRSVSWYQQTPGQGLQFLFEYFSETQRNKGNFPGRFSGRQFSNSRSEMNVSTLELGDSALYLCASSPVAGALQETQYFGPGTRLLVL.

This clonotype was seen repeatedly, ten times or more. This rearrangement joins TRBV6-2 or TRBV6-3 to TRBJ2-3; D may correspond to TRBD1 or TRBD2 (6 bases each). V lost 2 bases and J 1 base, leaving 13 bases between the germline ends. Germline lookup yields CDR1 MNHEY and CDR2 SVGEGT. The CDR3 contains 16 residues. CDR3 nucleotides: TGTGCCAGCAGTTACGGGGGGCCGCCACGCACAGATACGCAGTATTTT. Translation: CASSYGGPPRTDTQYF.

The V and J genes are TRBV10-2 and TRBJ2-1; perhaps TRBD2 as D (6 bases). Trimming shortened V by 3 bases and J by 12 bases, and 9 bases separated the two germline ends. This CDR3 spans 11 amino acids. CDR1 WSHSY and CDR2 SAAADI come from the germline V gene. CDR3 sequence reads: CASSDGGTQFF. CDR3 coding DNA: TGCGCCAGCAGTGACGGGGGAACGCAGTTCTTC.

The J gene is TRBJ2-1, the V gene TRBV27; 13 bases align to TRBD2. Looked up from germline, CDR1 is MNHEY and CDR2 is SMNVEV (reference sequence). V dropped 4 bases and J dropped 4; count of bases not matched to a gene: 16. This CDR3 is 20 amino acids long. CDR3 bases: TGTGCCAGCAGTTCCCACTCTACTAGCGGGAGGGCCGCGCTTTACAATGAGCAGTTCTTC. Its protein product is CASSSHSTSGRAALYNEQFF.

Ten or more counts support this clonotype. This sequence joins TRBV3-1 and TRBJ2-2; possibly TRBD2 for D (6 bases). Germline loops: CDR1 LGHDT, CDR2 YNNKEL (reference sequence). Trimming pared 1 base from V and 5 bases from J, leaving 11 bases between. The CDR3 totals 15 residues. DNA for the CDR3: TGTGCCAGCAGCCAAGTCCCCGGGGGTACCGGGGAGCTGTTTTTT. Translating gives CASSQVPGGTGELFF.

This chain links TRBV12-3 or TRBV12-4 with TRBJ1-5; D gene uncertain. The CDR3 extends over 16 amino acids. Trimming took 3 bases from V and 0 from J, leaving 12 bases between them. CDR3: CASSFVFGDSNQPQHF. CDR3 in DNA: TGTGCCAGCAGTTTCGTTTTTGGGGATAGCAATCAGCCCCAGCATTTT.

This clonotype was detected many times. The chain links TRBV10-3 to TRBJ1-5; 7 bases align to TRBD1. Germline V gene sequence: CDR1 ENHRY, CDR2 SYGVKD. The CDR3 totals 16 residues. The V segment lost 3 bases and the J segment 0 bases; nucleotides outside the gene matches: 5. The CDR3 region is CAISDHRGISNQPQHF. The CDR3 DNA reads TGTGCCATCAGTGATCACAGGGGTATTAGCAATCAGCCCCAGCATTTT.

This clonotype has at least ten counts. The chain uses TRBV24-1 and TRBJ2-3; no clear D. Trimming removed 0 bases at V and 2 bases at J, with 8 bases between. Germline CDR1 is KGHDR and CDR2 is SFDVKD. This CDR3 region has 15 residues. CDR3 nucleotides: TGTGCCACCAGTGATTTGTCCGGTGACACAGATACGCAGTATTTT. It specifies CATSDLSGDTDTQYF.

This clonotype was found many times. The rearrangement links TRBV14 to TRBJ1-6; D is unclear. The CDR3 extends over 15 amino acids. Germline CDR1 and CDR2: SGHDN and FVKESK. V shed 1 base and J shed 9 bases, with 13 bases lying between them. The CDR3 sequence: CASSQGKLFSSPLHF. As DNA, the CDR3 is TGTGCCAGCAGCCAAGGAAAGCTTTTCAGTTCACCCCTCCACTTT.

The rearrangement links TRBV19 to TRBJ2-3; D may be TRBD1 (5 bases). CDR3 length equals 15 residues. The germline CDR1 and CDR2 sequences are LNHDA and SQIVND (reference sequence). The ends were cut back, 6 bases at V and 0 bases at J, with 13 bases in the middle. CDR3 sequence reads: CASRSTGTSTDTQYF. Here the CDR3 DNA reads TGTGCCAGTAGGTCTACAGGTACGAGCACAGATACGCAGTATTTT.

This clonotype came up many times. The genes are TRBV4-2 and TRBJ2-7, with D possibly matching TRBD1 (6 bases). Per the germline V gene, CDR1 is LGHNA and CDR2 is YNFKEQ. The V gene lost 5 bases and the J gene lost 2 bases, with 16 bases spanning the gap. CDR3 length: 15 residues. The CDR3 DNA reads TGTGCCAGCAGCAAAAACGACAGGAGTCCCTACGAGCAGTACTTC. This gives the protein CASSKNDRSPYEQYF.

Only a few counts were recorded for this clonotype. The genes are TRBV12-3 or TRBV12-4 and TRBJ1-5, with TRBD1 as a possible D gene (5 bases). Trimming left V 6 bases short and J 6 bases short, with 18 bases between. This CDR3 has 15 amino acids. CDR3 sequence: CASSQRGTGSQPQHF. The CDR3 DNA sequence: TGTGCCAGCAGCCAAAGGGGTACGGGTAGTCAGCCCCAGCATTTT.

Many counts were recorded for this clonotype. V usage is TRBV20-1 and J usage is TRBJ1-2; D not resolved. Germline V gene data show CDR1 as DFQATT and CDR2 as SNEGSKA (reference sequence). CDR3 length equals 13 residues. Trimming pared 0 bases from V and 8 bases from J, leaving 13 bases between. The CDR3 DNA sequence: TGCAGTGCTAGAGATAGGGCAGTGGAGGGCTACACCTTC. Translating gives CSARDRAVEGYTF.

This clonotype was counted ten times or more. The chain employs TRBV7-9 and TRBJ2-5; 7 nucleotides align to TRBD1. From germline, CDR1 is SEHNR and CDR2 FQNEAQ (reference sequence). The V segment lost 2 bases and the J segment 5 bases; nucleotides outside the gene matches: 5. The CDR3 loop spans 14 amino acids. The CDR3: CASSLLQGRETQYF. CDR3 bases: TGTGCCAGCAGCTTATTACAGGGGCGGGAGACCCAGTACTTC.

In its sample, this clonotype was seen many times. The rearrangement links TRBV12-3 or TRBV12-4 to TRBJ1-1; tentative D call: TRBD1 (5 bases). V was clipped by 7 bases and J by 6 bases, with 21 bases between them. This CDR3 has 15 amino acids. The CDR3 bases are TGTGCCAGCATCTCACCCTGGGGCGGGATCTCTGAAGCTTTCTTT. Translated, it gives CASISPWGGISEAFF.

This clonotype has at least ten counts. V gene TRBV12-5 combines with J gene TRBJ1-3, with no clear D. Germline V lookup: CDR1 LGHNT, CDR2 FRNRAP. The length of the CDR3 is 17 residues. Deletions cut 7 bases from V and 5 bases from J, with 24 bases between. CDR3 in amino acids: CASASPSGHGGRNTIYF. The CDR3 DNA reads TGTGCTAGTGCATCACCTTCGGGCCACGGAGGCCGAAACACCATATATTTT.

The chain has TRBV5-1 and TRBJ2-2; unclear D gene. Germline CDR1 SGHRS, CDR2 YFSETQ. The CDR3 length is 15 residues. V lost 2 bases and J lost 6, with 14 bases in between. Here the CDR3 reads CASSFYSGDAGELFF. As DNA, the CDR3 is TGCGCCAGCAGCTTCTATTCAGGCGACGCCGGGGAGCTGTTTTTT.

This clonotype was seen ten or more times. The V gene is TRBV6-1, the J gene TRBJ2-1; 7 bases are a match to TRBD1. V trimming: 6 bases; J trimming: 0 bases; junction bases outside the gene matches: 5. The CDR3 covers 15 residues. The germline CDR1 and CDR2 sequences are MNHNS and SASEGT. This chain's CDR3 is CASRTAGGSYNEQFF. The CDR3 DNA reads TGTGCCAGCAGAACTGCAGGGGGCTCCTACAATGAGCAGTTCTTC.

The rearrangement uses TRBV12-3 or TRBV12-4 and TRBJ1-5; 8 nucleotides align to TRBD1. The length of the CDR3 is 16 residues. V trimming: 3 bases; J trimming: 5 bases; junction bases outside the gene matches: 9. The CDR3 here is CASSFRGRGLDQPQHF. In nucleotides, the CDR3 is TGTGCCAGCAGTTTTAGGGGCAGGGGGCTGGATCAGCCCCAGCATTTT.

This clonotype was counted a few times. The chain carries TRBV11-3 and TRBJ2-3; possibly TRBD2 for D (6 bases). This CDR3 contains 18 residues. Looked up from germline, CDR1 is SGHNT and CDR2 is YENEEA. V lost 5 bases and J lost 4, with 25 bases in between. DNA of the CDR3: TGTGCCAGCAGCCAACACACCGACCGGGACTTCGCCCCAGATACGCAGTATTTT. It translates to CASSQHTDRDFAPDTQYF.

This clonotype was picked up many times. The chain links TRBV19 to TRBJ1-1; no firm D call. V was trimmed by 5 bases and J by 0 bases, leaving 13 bases between them. This CDR3 is built from 15 residues. Germline CDR1 and CDR2: LNHDA and SQIVND (reference sequence). The CDR3 DNA reads TGTGCCAGTAGTCCTCCTCATCGGGTGAACACTGAAGCTTTCTTT. Amino acids: CASSPPHRVNTEAFF.